This entry describes one TCR beta chain. The antigen remains undetermined. Only in-frame clones appear in the TCRdb table, and some are missing; sequencing was by immunoSEQ multiplex PCR. The table lists some 10,000 clones, about 85% of them singletons. The entry originates in a study of STAT3 mutations in large granular lymphocyte leukemia. Trimming took 9 bases from V and 5 from J; bases not matched to a gene: 11. Germline lookup yields CDR1 SGHNT and CDR2 YYREEE (reference sequence). The CDR3 extends over 14 amino acids. Findings and caveats of the study: Samples missed the first appearance of the clone. Suggested: STAT3 mutation was not the ancestral event for these clonal expansions. Every T-LGLL patient had at least one immunodominant TCRbeta clonotype.

Sample: peripheral blood mononuclear cells. The chain carries TRBV5-4 and TRBJ1-1; 9 bases agree with TRBD1. The source is a man of 80 years or more with T-cell large granular lymphocyte leukemia. Some clones in this sample may be carry-over from other donors' samples. In DNA form, the CDR3 reads TGTGCCACCAGACCGGGACAGGGTAAGACTGAAGCTTTCTTT. This sequence encodes CATRPGQGKTEAFF.